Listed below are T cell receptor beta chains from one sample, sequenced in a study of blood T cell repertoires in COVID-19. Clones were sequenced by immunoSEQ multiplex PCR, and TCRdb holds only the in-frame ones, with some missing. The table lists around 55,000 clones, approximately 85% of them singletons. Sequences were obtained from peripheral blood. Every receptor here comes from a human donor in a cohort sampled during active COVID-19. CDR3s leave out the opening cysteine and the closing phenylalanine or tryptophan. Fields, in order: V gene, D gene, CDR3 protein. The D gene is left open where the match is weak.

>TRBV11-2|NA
ASTSNRHSRNEQF
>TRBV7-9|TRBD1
ASSPDRSVRSGNTIY
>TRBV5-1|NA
ASSLGQRQY
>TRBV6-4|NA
ASSVDAGYEQY
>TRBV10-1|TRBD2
ASSLGLAGGETQY
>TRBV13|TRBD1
ASSQDKTGGEEHSPLH
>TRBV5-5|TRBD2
ASILSGSNEQY
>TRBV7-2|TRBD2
ASSLWTSGRNNEQF
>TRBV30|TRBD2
AWSALAGGRQETQY
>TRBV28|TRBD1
ASVQRGLYQPQH
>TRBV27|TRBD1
ASSTLRGTGGTDTQY
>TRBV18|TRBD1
ASSGTGTDTQY
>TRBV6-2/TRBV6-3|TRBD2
ASSYKAGAPYNEQF
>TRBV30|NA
AWGRQSPSGNTIY
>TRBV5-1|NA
ASSLAREVVDEQY
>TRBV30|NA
AWRVRFPGELF
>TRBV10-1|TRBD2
ASSETAGVNEQF
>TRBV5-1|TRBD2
ASSLGTGGPYEQY
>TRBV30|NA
AWSYPGGNTIY
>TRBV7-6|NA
ASSSPGEGLNTEAF
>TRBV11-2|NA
ASTPGSGEQY
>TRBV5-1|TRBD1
ASSGRTGQNTEAF
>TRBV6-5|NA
ASRGAWRSPDTQY
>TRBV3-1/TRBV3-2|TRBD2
ASSQGASGRVYEQY
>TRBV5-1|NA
ASTGPGSSTDTQY
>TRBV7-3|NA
ASSLTPWGSGYT
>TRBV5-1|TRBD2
ASSLFLAGDNEQF
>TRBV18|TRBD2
ASSPTIAGGGYNEQF
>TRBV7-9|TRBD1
ASSDGDRDNSPLH
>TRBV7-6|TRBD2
ASSTRDGREAQY
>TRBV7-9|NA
ASSLVEGTGELF
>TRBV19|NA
ASSPLSSGNTIY
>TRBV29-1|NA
SVLPTSYGYT
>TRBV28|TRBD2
ASVSGGFEGLGSYEQY
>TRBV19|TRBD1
AGRTGAYGYT
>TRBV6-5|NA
ATENGQSGYT
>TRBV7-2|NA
ASSSRRNEEAF
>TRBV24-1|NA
ATSEGGFNQPQH
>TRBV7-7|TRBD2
ASSLAAGTAGELF
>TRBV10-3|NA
AISDPGREGKNIQY
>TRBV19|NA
ASSTPLGELF